Only a few counts were recorded for the clone carrying this T cell receptor (beta chain). What it binds is not known. The data originate from a study of beta chain features in type 1 diabetes. Study conclusions and caveats: Among patients with Type 1 diabetes, TCRB CDR3s were moderately but significantly shorter in every one of the four CD4+ subsets.

Expressed TCRB transcripts were sequenced after all isolated RNA was converted to cDNA. Profiling relied on immunoSEQ multiplex PCR, and the TCRdb table lists in-frame clones only, not all of them. The data show approximately 300,000 clones, 11% seen once. Sequencing was done on a sample of naive CD4+ T cells from blood. This sequence was found in a woman aged 30 to 39 in good health.

In DNA form, the CDR3 reads TGCGCCAGCAGCTTGGCCGGGACAGGGAACACTGAAGCTTTCTTT. As protein: CASSLAGTGNTEAFF. The chain carries TRBV5-1 and TRBJ1-1; the match to TRBD1 covers 8 bases. The CDR3 loop spans 15 amino acids. J gave up 1 base and V 0 bases, and 2 bases lay outside the gene matches. In germline, CDR1 is SGHRS, CDR2 YFSETQ.